A selection of T cell receptor beta chains follows, all from one sample in a study of tumor-infiltrating lymphocytes in primary liver carcinoma. From the multiplex PCR reads, TCRdb called clonotypes with MiXCR, one entry per CDR3 protein. Of roughly 120,000 distinct CDR3 sequences detected, around 70% appear once; the ten largest clones hold over 6.5%. Specimen: tumor-adjacent normal liver tissue. The receptors here all came from a woman in her sixties with primary liver carcinoma and hepatitis B virus infection. The CDR3 runs from the conserved cysteine through the conserved F or W. Each record gives: clone size, J gene, D gene, V gene, CDR3 DNA, CDR3 protein. A D gene is named only where the DNA matches it firmly. Clone size is stated in some rows and not others, as once, few, many or a class when expanded.

clone size: -; J gene: TRBJ1-1; D gene: -; V gene: TRBV16; CDR3 DNA: TGTGCCAGTTGCCAATTGGTGGGCCCTGAAGCTTTCTTT; CDR3 protein: CASCQLVGPEAFF
clone size: -; J gene: TRBJ1-3; D gene: TRBD1; V gene: TRBV11-2; CDR3 DNA: TGTGCCAGCACCTCACACCCTGACAGGGGAGCGTACTCTGGAAACACCATATATTTT; CDR3 protein: CASTSHPDRGAYSGNTIYF
clone size: many; J gene: TRBJ2-3; D gene: -; V gene: TRBV5-6; CDR3 DNA: TGTGCCAGCAGCTTGTGGGGGGCCACAGATACGCAGTATTTT; CDR3 protein: CASSLWGATDTQYF
clone size: -; J gene: TRBJ2-2; D gene: TRBD2; V gene: TRBV10-3; CDR3 DNA: TGTGCCATCAGGACTAGCGGGAGTGACGGGGAGCTGTTTTTT; CDR3 protein: CAIRTSGSDGELFF
clone size: many; J gene: TRBJ2-1; D gene: TRBD2; V gene: TRBV7-9; CDR3 DNA: TGTGCCAGCAGCTTAGACGGTAGCGGGAAGCAGTTCTTC; CDR3 protein: CASSLDGSGKQFF
clone size: -; J gene: TRBJ2-1; D gene: -; V gene: TRBV6-2/TRBV6-3; CDR3 DNA: TGTGCCAGCAAGGGCAGGGGCAATGAGCAGTCCTTC; CDR3 protein: CASKGRGNEQSF
clone size: -; J gene: TRBJ1-1; D gene: -; V gene: TRBV28; CDR3 DNA: TGTGCCAGCAATTTAATGGCCAGGGTGGACACTGAAGCTTTCTTT; CDR3 protein: CASNLMARVDTEAFF
clone size: many; J gene: TRBJ2-3; D gene: -; V gene: TRBV5-1; CDR3 DNA: TGCGCCAGCAGCGGGGGCCACGGCACAGATACGCAGTATTTT; CDR3 protein: CASSGGHGTDTQYF
clone size: -; J gene: TRBJ2-2; D gene: -; V gene: TRBV29-1; CDR3 DNA: TGCAGCGATGATGTCCCAGGGGCCGGGGAGATGTTTTTT; CDR3 protein: CSDDVPGAGEMFF
clone size: -; J gene: TRBJ2-7; D gene: -; V gene: TRBV11-3; CDR3 DNA: TGTGCCGGCAGCTCGCCAGGATCTGCTTACGAGCAGTACTTC; CDR3 protein: CAGSSPGSAYEQYF
clone size: many; J gene: TRBJ2-3; D gene: TRBD2; V gene: TRBV6-1; CDR3 DNA: TGTGCCAGCCGGCGGGGACTAGCGCCCTACACAGATACGCAGTATTTT; CDR3 protein: CASRRGLAPYTDTQYF
clone size: few; J gene: TRBJ2-1; D gene: -; V gene: TRBV28; CDR3 DNA: TGTGCCAGCTTACCCCTCCGAGGTAGCCGGGGCTCCTACAATGAGCAGTTCTTC; CDR3 protein: CASLPLRGSRGSYNEQFF
clone size: -; J gene: TRBJ2-1; D gene: -; V gene: TRBV6-6; CDR3 DNA: TGTACCAGCAGTTATGTGGGCAATGAGCAGTTCTTC; CDR3 protein: CTSSYVGNEQFF
clone size: -; J gene: TRBJ1-1; D gene: -; V gene: TRBV12-3/TRBV12-4; CDR3 DNA: TGTGCCAGCAGTTTTTCCCGCAGTGGCTCTGAAGCTTTCTTT; CDR3 protein: CASSFSRSGSEAFF
clone size: -; J gene: TRBJ2-2; D gene: TRBD2; V gene: TRBV28; CDR3 DNA: TGTGCCAGCACCTTAAGATGGTTAGCGGGAGGGCCTCACAGCGGGGAGCTGTTTTTT; CDR3 protein: CASTLRWLAGGPHSGELFF
clone size: -; J gene: TRBJ1-6; D gene: -; V gene: TRBV5-5; CDR3 DNA: TGTGCGAGCAGCTACGGGGGTAATCTCGGTAATTCACCCCTCCACTTT; CDR3 protein: CASSYGGNLGNSPLHF
clone size: -; J gene: TRBJ2-7; D gene: TRBD1; V gene: TRBV6-2/TRBV6-3; CDR3 DNA: TGTGCCAACAGCCCAGGGACAGGGGGCGACGAGCAGTACTTC; CDR3 protein: CANSPGTGGDEQYF
clone size: many; J gene: TRBJ2-3; D gene: TRBD2; V gene: TRBV29-1; CDR3 DNA: TGCAGCGTGATGCGGGGGAACACAGATACGCAGTATTTT; CDR3 protein: CSVMRGNTDTQYF
clone size: -; J gene: TRBJ2-1; D gene: -; V gene: TRBV6-4; CDR3 DNA: TGTGCCACCGGTGACTCTGGGGGAATTATGAGTAATGAGCAGTTCTTC; CDR3 protein: CATGDSGGIMSNEQFF
clone size: few; J gene: TRBJ2-7; D gene: -; V gene: TRBV7-9; CDR3 DNA: TGTGCCAGTAGCGGATTGTACCGGGACGGAACCCACGAGCAGTACTTC; CDR3 protein: CASSGLYRDGTHEQYF
clone size: -; J gene: TRBJ1-5; D gene: -; V gene: TRBV28; CDR3 DNA: TGTGCCAGCAGTCCGAGACCTGGGGGCAATCAGCCCCAGCATTTT; CDR3 protein: CASSPRPGGNQPQHF
clone size: -; J gene: TRBJ1-2; D gene: TRBD1; V gene: TRBV28; CDR3 DNA: TGTGCCAGCAGTTCGGTTCGGGACAGGCCCTATGGCTACACCTTC; CDR3 protein: CASSSVRDRPYGYTF
clone size: -; J gene: TRBJ1-1; D gene: -; V gene: TRBV7-9; CDR3 DNA: TGTGCCAGCAGTTTAGCGCAGTACAGAAACACTGAAGCTTTCTTT; CDR3 protein: CASSLAQYRNTEAFF
clone size: -; J gene: TRBJ2-5; D gene: -; V gene: TRBV10-3; CDR3 DNA: TGTGCCATCAGTGAGTCGAAGAGGGAGACCCAGTACTTC; CDR3 protein: CAISESKRETQYF